This record covers a single TCR beta chain. These data belong to a study of OX40 agonist ivuxolimab in advanced cancers. Deletions cut 5 bases from V and 1 base from J, with 15 bases between. This CDR3 spans 15 amino acids. Germline values: CDR1 MNHEY, CDR2 SVGAGI. TCRdb keeps only in-frame clones here, not all; method: immunoSEQ multiplex PCR. Of more than 75,000 clones listed, 80% to 90% were seen once; the top ten hold roughly 1.1%. This sequence was found in an adult with an advanced solid tumor such as melanoma, head and neck, liver or kidney cancer. This chain connects TRBV6-5 to TRBJ2-7, with unresolved D. The input for sequencing was CD4+ or CD8+ T cells sorted from blood, taken in a trial of the OX40 agonist ivuxolimab. CDR3 nucleotides: TGTGCCAGCAGTACTTACAGCCTCCAATCCTACGAGCAGTACTTC. Translated, it gives CASSTYSLQSYEQYF.